A selection of T cell receptor beta chains follows, all from one sample in a study of cytomegalovirus exposure and HLA in healthy donors. Measured with immunoSEQ multiplex PCR; TCRdb has only the in-frame clones, and not every one. This sample has over 200,000 clones, with 70% found just once. The sequenced material came from PBMCs. The source is a man in his forties or fifties in good health and CMV-seropositive. The CDR3 runs from the conserved cysteine through the conserved F or W. D genes are given only for firm matches. The size entry is marked missing in some rows and otherwise reads once, few, many or a size class.

v_gene	d_gene	j_gene	abundance	CDR3nt	CDR3aa
TRBV11-2	NA	TRBJ2-1	NA	TGTGCCAGCAGCTTCCATAGCGGTAACTCCTACAATGAGCAGTTCTTC	CASSFHSGNSYNEQFF
TRBV9	NA	TRBJ1-2	NA	TGTGCCAGCAGCCCAACCGCCAGCGGACAGATTTATGGCGGCTACACCTTC	CASSPTASGQIYGGYTF
TRBV5-6	NA	TRBJ1-5	NA	TGTGCCAGCAGCACCTGGGGGGGGAGGGGCTCCCTTCAGCCCCAGCATTTT	CASSTWGGRGSLQPQHF
TRBV19	TRBD1	TRBJ1-6	NA	TGTGCCAGTAGTACGACAGGGGATTATTCACCCCTCCACTTT	CASSTTGDYSPLHF
TRBV6-5	NA	TRBJ2-5	NA	TGTGCCAGCAGTAACAGGCTGGAGACCCAGTACTTC	CASSNRLETQYF
TRBV5-1	NA	TRBJ2-2	NA	TGCGCCAGCAGCCCGGGTGGAGGGCGAACCGGGGAGCTGTTTTTT	CASSPGGGRTGELFF
TRBV11-3	NA	TRBJ2-3	NA	TGTGCCAGCCAGAAGTCGGGAGATACGCAGTATTTT	CASQKSGDTQYF
TRBV11-2	TRBD1	TRBJ2-7	NA	TGTGCCAGCAGCTCCTTTTCGACAGGGGTCGAGCAGTACTTC	CASSSFSTGVEQYF
TRBV4-1	NA	TRBJ1-1	NA	TGCGCCAGCAGCCAGACAGGGAACACTGAAGCTTTCTTT	CASSQTGNTEAFF
TRBV11-3	NA	TRBJ2-3	NA	TGTGCCAGCAGCTTACACTCAGGGTCCGGTACGCAGTATTTT	CASSLHSGSGTQYF
TRBV11-2	NA	TRBJ1-1	once	TGTGCCAGCAGCTTTAAAAGATACAGGGACGTGAACACTGAAGCTTTCTTT	CASSFKRYRDVNTEAFF
TRBV4-1	TRBD1	TRBJ2-2	NA	TGCGCCAGCAGCCAAGAGCGGACAGGGCCCATCACCGGGGAGCTGTTTTTT	CASSQERTGPITGELFF
TRBV4-1	NA	TRBJ2-7	NA	TGCGCCAGCAGCCAAGATCTGAGCGAGAGCTCCTACGAGCAGTACTTC	CASSQDLSESSYEQYF
TRBV5-6	NA	TRBJ2-3	NA	TGTGCCAGCAGCCCCAAGTGGGGCGAGTCAACAGATACGCAGTATTTT	CASSPKWGESTDTQYF
TRBV7-2	NA	TRBJ1-2	once	TGTGCCAGCAGCTCCCAGGGCCCTACAGGTGCTAACTATGGCTACACCTTC	CASSSQGPTGANYGYTF
TRBV15	NA	TRBJ1-6	NA	TGTGCCACCAGTTTAGAGCCTAATTCACCCCTCCACTTT	CATSLEPNSPLHF
TRBV6-5	NA	TRBJ1-1	NA	TGTGCCAGCAGCCGCATCGGGTCTGAAGCTTTCTTT	CASSRIGSEAFF
TRBV9	TRBD2	TRBJ2-1	few	TGTGCCAGCAGCCGGCTAGCGGGGGGGCACGATGAGCAGTTCTTC	CASSRLAGGHDEQFF
TRBV4-2	NA	TRBJ2-7	NA	TGTGCCAGCAGCCAAGAACCTGGTCGGCCAGGGGAGCAGTACTTC	CASSQEPGRPGEQYF
TRBV15	TRBD1	TRBJ2-7	NA	TGTGCCACCAGCATCCGGACAGGGGGCTTTTTCTACGAGCAGTACTTC	CATSIRTGGFFYEQYF
TRBV19	NA	TRBJ2-1	NA	TGTGCCAGTAGTACTCAGATGAACTACAATGAGCAGTTCTTC	CASSTQMNYNEQFF
TRBV7-2	TRBD2	TRBJ2-3	NA	TGTGCCAGCAGCCCCGAGACCCTGCTAAGCGGGGTCACAGATACGCAGTATTTT	CASSPETLLSGVTDTQYF
TRBV5-1	TRBD1	TRBJ1-6	NA	TGCGCCAGCGGACGGGACAGGGATAATTCACCCCTCCACTTT	CASGRDRDNSPLHF
TRBV6-5	NA	TRBJ1-1	NA	TGTGCCAGCAGTTACTCGGACGGACTTCGAGCTTTCTTT	CASSYSDGLRAFF
TRBV4-3	TRBD1	TRBJ1-1	few	TGCGCCAGCAGCCAAGTTCCAGGGGGGACTGAAGCTTTCTTT	CASSQVPGGTEAFF
TRBV5-1	NA	TRBJ1-1	few	TGCGCCAGCAGCTTGGACAGGGCTAGCACTGAAGCTTTCTTT	CASSLDRASTEAFF
TRBV5-1	TRBD2	TRBJ2-3	NA	TGCGCCAGCACACGCGGGGGGGCCTCCACAGATACGCAGTATTTT	CASTRGGASTDTQYF
TRBV27	TRBD1	TRBJ2-2	NA	TGTGCCACCAAGAGAGGGACAGGCATCGCCGGGGAGCTGTTTTTT	CATKRGTGIAGELFF
TRBV29-1	NA	TRBJ1-1	NA	TGCAGCGTTCAGTCCGGGAGTGACACTGAAGCTTTCTTT	CSVQSGSDTEAFF
TRBV6-6	TRBD1	TRBJ1-5	once	TGTGCCAGCAGGGCGACAGGGTACAATCAGCCCCAGCATTTT	CASRATGYNQPQHF
TRBV19	NA	TRBJ1-1	NA	TGTGCCAGTAGGACGACTTCAAACACTGAAGCTTTCTTT	CASRTTSNTEAFF
TRBV6-1	NA	TRBJ2-7	NA	TGTGCCAGCAACCAGGGATCTACCTACGAGCAGTACTTC	CASNQGSTYEQYF
TRBV28	NA	TRBJ2-6	NA	TGTGCCAGCAGGGGAGGAGGCAGCTCTGGGGCCAACGTCCTGACTTTC	CASRGGGSSGANVLTF
TRBV28	NA	TRBJ1-2	few	TGTGCCAGCAGTTTATCCGGGGAGGGTGGCTACACCTTC	CASSLSGEGGYTF
TRBV5-5	TRBD1	TRBJ1-4	NA	TGTGCCAGCAGCTTCCAGGGGGAAACTAATGAAAAACTGTTTTTT	CASSFQGETNEKLFF
TRBV6-1	NA	TRBJ1-5	NA	TGTGCCGCCCGGGTGAGGGTAAGCAATCAGCCCCAGCATTTT	CAARVRVSNQPQHF
TRBV7-9	NA	TRBJ1-4	NA	TGTGCCAGCAGCCCAACCGCCAGGGAAAAACTGTTTTTT	CASSPTAREKLFF
TRBV27	TRBD1	TRBJ1-6	NA	TGTGCCAGCAGTAGGACAGGGACCTATAATTCACCCCTCCACTTT	CASSRTGTYNSPLHF
TRBV7-9	TRBD1	TRBJ2-7	NA	TGTGCCAGCAGCTTAGCAGGGACAGATTACGAGCAGTACTTC	CASSLAGTDYEQYF
TRBV25-1	NA	TRBJ2-7	few	TGTGCCAGCAGTGATTGGGGGGTGACCTACGAGCAGTACTTC	CASSDWGVTYEQYF
TRBV5-1	TRBD1	TRBJ2-3	NA	TGCGCCAGCAGTTCAGGGGGAATTAGCACAGATACGCAGTATTTT	CASSSGGISTDTQYF
TRBV13	NA	TRBJ1-1	few	TGTGCCAGCAGCTTAGGGGGAGGGTATACTGAAGCTTTCTTT	CASSLGGGYTEAFF